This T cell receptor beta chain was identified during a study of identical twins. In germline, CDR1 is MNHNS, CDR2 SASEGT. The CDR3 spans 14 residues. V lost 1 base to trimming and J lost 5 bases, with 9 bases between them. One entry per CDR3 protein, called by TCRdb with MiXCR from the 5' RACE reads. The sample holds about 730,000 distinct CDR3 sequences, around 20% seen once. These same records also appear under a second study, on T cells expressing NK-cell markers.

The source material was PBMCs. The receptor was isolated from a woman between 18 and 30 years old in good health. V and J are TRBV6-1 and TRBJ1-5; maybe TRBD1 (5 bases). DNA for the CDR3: TGTGCCAGCAGTGAAGGGGGAGGGGATCAGCCCCAGCATTTT. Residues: CASSEGGGDQPQHF.